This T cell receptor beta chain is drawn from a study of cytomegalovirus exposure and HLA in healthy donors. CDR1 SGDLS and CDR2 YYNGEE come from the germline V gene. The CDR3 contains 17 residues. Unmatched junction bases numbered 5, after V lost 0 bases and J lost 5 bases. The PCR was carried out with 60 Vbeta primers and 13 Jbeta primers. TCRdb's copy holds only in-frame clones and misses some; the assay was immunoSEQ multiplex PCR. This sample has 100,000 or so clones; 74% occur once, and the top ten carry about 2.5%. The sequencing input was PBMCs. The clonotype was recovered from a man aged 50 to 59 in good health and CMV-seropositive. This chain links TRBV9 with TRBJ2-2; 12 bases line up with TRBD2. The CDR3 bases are TGTGCCAGCAGCGTAGGGACTAGCGGGATGAGAACCGGGGAGCTGTTTTTT. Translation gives CASSVGTSGMRTGELFF.